This T cell receptor (beta chain) stems from a study of CD8 T cells in Susac syndrome. V dropped 10 bases and J dropped 4 bases, with 25 bases sitting between them. CDR3 length equals 16 residues. CDR1 and CDR2 from the germline V gene are SEHNR and FQNEAQ (reference sequence). Reverse transcription used roughly 0.45 to 1 ug RNA and random hexamers. TCRdb re-called the immunoSEQ multiplex PCR reads with MiXCR, one entry per CDR3 protein. The repertoire holds around 280,000 distinct CDR3 sequences, with just over 90% as singletons. The chain couples TRBV7-9 to TRBJ1-2; tentative D call: TRBD1 (6 bases). The specimen was CD4+ T cells from PBMCs. This TCR was recovered from a human donor with multiple sclerosis. CDR3 DNA: TGTGCCACGACTCAAGGACGGATGGTAGGGGGCTATGGCTACACCTTC. It specifies CATTQGRMVGGYGYTF.